This TCR beta chain was sequenced for a study of response to subunit inactivated influenza vaccine. Study-wide results and limits: The authors offered the suggestion that each seasonal influenza vaccination recruits few new T cells.

CDR1 is MNHEY and CDR2 is SVGEGT in the germline V gene. J was trimmed by 6 bases and V by 5 bases; bases with no gene match: 24. The CDR3 is 22 residues long. MiXCR, run by TCRdb on the RT-PCR reads, gives a single entry per CDR3 protein. Of around 470,000 distinct CDR3 sequences listed, roughly 7.6% are singletons. This clonotype was counted a few times. Its antigen remains unknown. This specimen was PBMCs from blood, taken around 25 months after vaccination. The chain has TRBV6-2 or TRBV6-3 and TRBJ2-2; TRBD2 matches at 13 bases. The TCR comes from a man between 45 and 75 years old who received an inactivated influenza vaccine. CDR3 coding DNA: TGTGCCAGCAGTAACGCCCTCGGACTAGCGGGAGAGAAAGTTCTCTTGGCCGGGGAGCTGTTTTTT. Residues: CASSNALGLAGEKVLLAGELFF.